Following are 2 T cell receptor beta chains from one sample sequenced in a study of shared clonotypes between healthy human individuals. Assay: immunoSEQ multiplex PCR; the TCRdb copy retains only in-frame clones and omits some. The sample yields 2 million to 2.5 million clones, over 85% seen once. Naivety among CD8 cells was defined by CD45RO negativity and positive CCR7 selection, thereby excluding terminally differentiated effector memory CD45RA+ cells. The sample was naive CD8+ T cells sorted from blood. Every receptor here comes from a man aged 18 to 30 in good health.

The gene calls are TRBV7-9 and TRBJ2-3; 11 nucleotides line up with TRBD2. Germline V gene sequence: CDR1 SEHNR, CDR2 FQNEAQ (reference sequence). The CDR3 consists of 16 residues. V was pared by 0 bases and J by 3 bases, with 2 bases of the junction left unmatched. Written as DNA, the CDR3 is TGTGCCAGCAGCTTAGCTAGCGGGGGGGCGACAGATACGCAGTATTTT. Protein product: CASSLASGGATDTQYF.

The V and J genes are TRBV11-2 and TRBJ2-7, with D uncertain. The ends were cut back, 5 bases at V and 3 bases at J, with 20 bases in the middle. Germline V gives CDR1 SGHAT, CDR2 FQNNGV. This CDR3 comprises 16 residues. The CDR3 protein is CASSPLAAPPLYEQYF. The DNA of the CDR3 is TGTGCCAGCAGCCCCTTAGCAGCCCCCCCCCTCTACGAGCAGTACTTC.